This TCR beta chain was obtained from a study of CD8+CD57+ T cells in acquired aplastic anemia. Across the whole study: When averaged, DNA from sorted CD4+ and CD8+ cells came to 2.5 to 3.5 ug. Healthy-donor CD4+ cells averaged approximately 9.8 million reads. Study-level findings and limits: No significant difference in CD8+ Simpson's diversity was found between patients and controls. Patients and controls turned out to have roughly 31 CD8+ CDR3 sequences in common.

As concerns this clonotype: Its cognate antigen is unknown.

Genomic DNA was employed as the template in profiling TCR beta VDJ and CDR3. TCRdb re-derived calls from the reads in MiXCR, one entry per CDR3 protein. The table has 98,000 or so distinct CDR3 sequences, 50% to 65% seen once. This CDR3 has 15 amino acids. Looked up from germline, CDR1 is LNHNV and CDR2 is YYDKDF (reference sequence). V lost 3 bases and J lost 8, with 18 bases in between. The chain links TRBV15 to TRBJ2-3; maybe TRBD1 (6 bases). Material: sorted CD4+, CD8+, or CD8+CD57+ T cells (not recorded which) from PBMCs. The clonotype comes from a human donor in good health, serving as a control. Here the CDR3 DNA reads TGTGCCACCAGCAGCGGCTTGGGGGCATATTCTACGCAGTATTTT. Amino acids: CATSSGLGAYSTQYF.